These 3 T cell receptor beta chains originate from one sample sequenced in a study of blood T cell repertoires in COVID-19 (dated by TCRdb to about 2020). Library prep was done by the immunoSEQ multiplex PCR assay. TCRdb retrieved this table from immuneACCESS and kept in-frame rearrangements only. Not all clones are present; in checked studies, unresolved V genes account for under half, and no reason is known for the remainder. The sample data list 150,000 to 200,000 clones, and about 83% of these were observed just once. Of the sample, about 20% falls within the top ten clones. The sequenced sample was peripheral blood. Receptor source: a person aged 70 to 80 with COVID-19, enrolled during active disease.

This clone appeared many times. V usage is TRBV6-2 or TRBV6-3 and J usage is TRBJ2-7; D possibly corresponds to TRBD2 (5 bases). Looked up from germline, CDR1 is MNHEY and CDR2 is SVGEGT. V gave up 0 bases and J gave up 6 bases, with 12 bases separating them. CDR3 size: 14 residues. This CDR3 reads CASSYSLRASEQYF. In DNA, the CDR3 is TGTGCCAGCAGTTACTCTTTGCGGGCTTCCGAGCAGTACTTC.

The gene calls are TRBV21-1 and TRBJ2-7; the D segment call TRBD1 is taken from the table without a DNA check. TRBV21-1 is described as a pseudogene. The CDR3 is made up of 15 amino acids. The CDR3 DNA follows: TGTGCCAGCAGCACCTCTCGACAGGGGGGCTACGAGCAGTACTTC. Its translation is CASSTSRQGGYEQYF.

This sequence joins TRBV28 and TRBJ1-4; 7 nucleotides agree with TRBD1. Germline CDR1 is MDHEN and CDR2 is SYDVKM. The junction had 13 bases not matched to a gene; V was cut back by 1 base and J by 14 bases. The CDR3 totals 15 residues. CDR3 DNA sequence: TGTGCCAGCAGTTTATACGCCCGAGACAGGGCTCACCTGTTTTTT. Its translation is CASSLYARDRAHLFF.